These T cell receptor beta chains were read from a single sample in a study of cytomegalovirus exposure and HLA in healthy donors. The repertoire was sequenced with immunoSEQ multiplex PCR; TCRdb's copy has only in-frame clones and lacks some. The sample lists about 140,000 clones; roughly 80% were seen once. The sequencing sample was made of PBMCs. These receptors all stem from a man in his forties or fifties in good health and CMV-seropositive. Each CDR3 is given without its conserved first and last residue.

J | V | CDR3
TRBJ1-1 | TRBV2 | ASTVGQLNTEAF
TRBJ1-3 | TRBV11-2 | ASSFQSSGNTIY
TRBJ1-5 | TRBV7-9 | ASSLGGLGQPQH
TRBJ1-4 | TRBV15 | ATSRQYNEKLF
TRBJ2-2 | TRBV19 | ASSWGRNTGELF
TRBJ2-7 | TRBV18 | ASSPPGQEGNEQY
TRBJ2-7 | TRBV20-1 | SASGKYEQY
TRBJ2-7 | TRBV6-5 | ASSYSYGQTYEQY
TRBJ2-1 | TRBV10-1 | ASSKVAGGPDEQF
. | TRBV29-1 | SVNTRTSHSYEQY
TRBJ1-1 | TRBV18 | ASSRTGRDTEAF
TRBJ1-2 | TRBV27 | ASSSSRQVANYGYT
TRBJ2-3 | TRBV28 | ASSVAGTGNTDTQY
TRBJ2-5 | TRBV10-3 | AISPTGDETQY
TRBJ1-5 | TRBV6-5 | ASSYSGRGTQPQH
TRBJ1-2 | TRBV19 | ASSITGSLGYGYT
TRBJ1-2 | TRBV2 | ASSPPGDYGYT
TRBJ2-5 | TRBV5-1 | ASSLTGHRVGEQY
TRBJ2-7 | TRBV27 | ASSSPDRGSYEQY
TRBJ2-1 | TRBV5-1 | ASSLYWGRHNEQF
TRBJ1-1 | TRBV6-4 | ASRRGQGRTEAF
TRBJ2-7 | TRBV7-2 | ASSFSRGDEQY
TRBJ1-6 | TRBV6-5 | ASRFTGPNSPLH
TRBJ2-1 | TRBV5-1 | ASSLGLAVIEQF
TRBJ1-6 | TRBV6-5 | ASSWTGAALH
TRBJ2-1 | TRBV7-2 | ASSGPPPGTRPDEQF